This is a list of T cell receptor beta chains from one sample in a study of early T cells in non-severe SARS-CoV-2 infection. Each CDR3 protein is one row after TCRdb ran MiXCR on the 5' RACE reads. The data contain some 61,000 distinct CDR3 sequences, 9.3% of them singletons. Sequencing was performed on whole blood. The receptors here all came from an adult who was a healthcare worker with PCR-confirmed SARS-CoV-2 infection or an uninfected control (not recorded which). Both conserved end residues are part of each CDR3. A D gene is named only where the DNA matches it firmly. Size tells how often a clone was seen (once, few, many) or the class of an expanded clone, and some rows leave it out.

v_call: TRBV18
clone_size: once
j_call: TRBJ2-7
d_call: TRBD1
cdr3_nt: TGTGCCAGCTCCCTAGGACAGGACTTCTACGAGCAGTACTTC
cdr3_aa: CASSLGQDFYEQYF

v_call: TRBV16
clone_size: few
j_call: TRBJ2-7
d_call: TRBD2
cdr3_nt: TGTGCCAGCAGCGGGGGGGACTCCTACGAGCAGTACTTC
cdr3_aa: CASSGGDSYEQYF

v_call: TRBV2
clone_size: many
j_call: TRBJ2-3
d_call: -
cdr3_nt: TGTGCCAGCAGTGACGCGAGGAACACAGATACGCAGTATTTT
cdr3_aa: CASSDARNTDTQYF

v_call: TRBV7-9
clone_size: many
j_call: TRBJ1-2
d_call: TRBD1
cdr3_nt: TGTGCCAGCAGCTTGGGATGGACAGGGTACAACTATGGCTACACCTTC
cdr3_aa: CASSLGWTGYNYGYTF

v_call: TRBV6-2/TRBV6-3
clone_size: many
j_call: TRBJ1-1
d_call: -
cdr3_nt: TGTGCCAGCAGTTACGAGGCCAGAAACACTGAAGCTTTCTTT
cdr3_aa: CASSYEARNTEAFF

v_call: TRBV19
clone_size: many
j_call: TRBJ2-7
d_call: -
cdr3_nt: TGTGCCACCCAAGTTAGACAGTCCTACGAGCAGTACTTC
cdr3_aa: CATQVRQSYEQYF

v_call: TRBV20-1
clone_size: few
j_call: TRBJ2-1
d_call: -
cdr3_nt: TGCAGTGCTAGAGATCCGCGATATGAGCAGTTCTTC
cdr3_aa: CSARDPRYEQFF

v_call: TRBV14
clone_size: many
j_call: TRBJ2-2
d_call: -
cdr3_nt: TGTGCCAGCAGCCCGGGACACGCGAACACCGGGGAGCTGTTTTTT
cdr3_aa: CASSPGHANTGELFF

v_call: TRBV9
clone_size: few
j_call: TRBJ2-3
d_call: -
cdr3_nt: TGTGCCAGCAGCCCAACCGACCCAATCTCTACGCAGTATTTT
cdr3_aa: CASSPTDPISTQYF

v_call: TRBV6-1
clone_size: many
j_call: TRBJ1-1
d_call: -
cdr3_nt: TGTGCCAGCAGTGGAGCGGGGCCCGAAGCTTTCTTT
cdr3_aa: CASSGAGPEAFF

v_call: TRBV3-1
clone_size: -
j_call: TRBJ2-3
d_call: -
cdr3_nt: TGTGCCAGCAGCCACGGTCGCCCAGATACGCAGTATTTT
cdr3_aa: CASSHGRPDTQYF

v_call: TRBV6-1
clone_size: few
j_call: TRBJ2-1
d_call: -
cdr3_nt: TGTGCCAGCATTTTATACCAGAGCTCCTACAATGAGCAGTTCTTC
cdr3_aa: CASILYQSSYNEQFF

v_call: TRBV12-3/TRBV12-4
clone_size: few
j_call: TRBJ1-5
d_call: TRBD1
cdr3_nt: TGTGCCAGCAGTTTTCTGGGACAGGGGGTTTTCTATAGCAATCAGCCCCAGCATTTT
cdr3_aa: CASSFLGQGVFYSNQPQHF

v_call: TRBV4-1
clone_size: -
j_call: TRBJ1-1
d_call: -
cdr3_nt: TGCGCCAGCAGCCAAGATCTGGCAGTAAAGGAAGCTTTCTTT
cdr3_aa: CASSQDLAVKEAFF

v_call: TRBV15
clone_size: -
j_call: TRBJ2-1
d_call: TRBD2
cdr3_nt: TGTGCCACCAGCAGAGACGGGGGGGCGGATGAGCAGTTCTTC
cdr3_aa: CATSRDGGADEQFF

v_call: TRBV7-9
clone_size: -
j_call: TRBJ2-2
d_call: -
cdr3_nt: TGTGCCAGCAGCTTGCAGACAGATCCTAGGAACACCGGGGAGCTGTTTTTT
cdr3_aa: CASSLQTDPRNTGELFF

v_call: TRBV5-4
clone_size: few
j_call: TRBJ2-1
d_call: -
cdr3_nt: TGTGCCAGCAGCTTGGCCGGGACTGTAAACAATGAGCAGTTCTTC
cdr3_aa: CASSLAGTVNNEQFF

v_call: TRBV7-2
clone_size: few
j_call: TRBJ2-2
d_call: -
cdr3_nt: TGTGCCAGCAGCTTCACGGGCTCGAACACCGGGGAGCTGTTTTTT
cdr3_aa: CASSFTGSNTGELFF

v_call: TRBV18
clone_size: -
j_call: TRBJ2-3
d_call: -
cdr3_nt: TGTGCCAGCTCACCACGTAGGGGTGCAGATACGCAGTATTTT
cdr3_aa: CASSPRRGADTQYF

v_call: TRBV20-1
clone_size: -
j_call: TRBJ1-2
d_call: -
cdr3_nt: TGCAGTGCTAGAGGACAGAATTCCTATGGCTACACCTTC
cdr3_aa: CSARGQNSYGYTF

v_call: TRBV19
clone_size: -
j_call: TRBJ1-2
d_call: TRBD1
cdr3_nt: TGTGCCAGTACCACCCAGCGGGGACAGGGGGACGGCTACACCTTC
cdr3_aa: CASTTQRGQGDGYTF

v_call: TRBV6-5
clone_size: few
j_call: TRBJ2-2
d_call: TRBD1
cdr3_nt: TGTGCCAGTAGGGACAGGCGTGGGGAGCTGTTTTTT
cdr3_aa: CASRDRRGELFF

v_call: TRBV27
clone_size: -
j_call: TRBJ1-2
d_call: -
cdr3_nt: TGTGCCAGCAGACCCGCCGGGATCCCGGGAGGCGGCTACACCTTC
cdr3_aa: CASRPAGIPGGGYTF

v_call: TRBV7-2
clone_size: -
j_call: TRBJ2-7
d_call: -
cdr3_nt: TGTGCCAGCAGCTTGGTCGAGGGCTACGAGCAGTACTTC
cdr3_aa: CASSLVEGYEQYF

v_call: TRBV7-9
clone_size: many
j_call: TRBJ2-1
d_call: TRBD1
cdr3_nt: TGTGCCAGCAGCCCCGGGACAGGGGGCCCTAGCTCCTACAATGAGCAGTTCTTC
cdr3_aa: CASSPGTGGPSSYNEQFF

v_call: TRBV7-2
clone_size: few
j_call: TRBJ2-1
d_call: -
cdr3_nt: TGTGCCAGCAGCCTCCTTGGACCCACCCAGCAGTTCTTC
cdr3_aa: CASSLLGPTQQFF

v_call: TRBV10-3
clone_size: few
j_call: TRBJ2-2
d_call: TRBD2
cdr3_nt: TGTGCCAGCCTAGCGGGGGGAAACACCGGGGAGCTGTTTTTT
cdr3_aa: CASLAGGNTGELFF

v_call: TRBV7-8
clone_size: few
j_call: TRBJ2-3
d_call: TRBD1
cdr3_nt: TGTGCCAGCAGCTTAAGGGACAGATTTTTAGATACGCAGTATTTT
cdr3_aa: CASSLRDRFLDTQYF

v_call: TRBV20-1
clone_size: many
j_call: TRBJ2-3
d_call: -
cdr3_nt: TGCAGTGCTTCCGAGGTAGCGAAAGGGGCAGATACGCAGTATTTT
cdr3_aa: CSASEVAKGADTQYF

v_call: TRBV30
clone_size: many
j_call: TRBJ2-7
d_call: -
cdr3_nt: TGTGCCTGGAGTTCTTACAGCTCCTACGAGCAGTACTTC
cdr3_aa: CAWSSYSSYEQYF

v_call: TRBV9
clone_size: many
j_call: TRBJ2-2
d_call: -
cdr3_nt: TGTGCCAGCAGCGTAGGACACCCCCCCGGGGAGCTGTTTTTT
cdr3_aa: CASSVGHPPGELFF

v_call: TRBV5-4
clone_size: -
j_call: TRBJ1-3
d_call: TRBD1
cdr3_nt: TGTGCCAGCAGCCAGGACAGGATCACAGCTGGAAACACCATATATTTT
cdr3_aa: CASSQDRITAGNTIYF

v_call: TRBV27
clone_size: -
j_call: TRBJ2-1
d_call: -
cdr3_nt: TGTGCCAGCAGATCAATAGCGTTTGGGTCCTACAATGAGCAGTTCTTC
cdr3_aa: CASRSIAFGSYNEQFF

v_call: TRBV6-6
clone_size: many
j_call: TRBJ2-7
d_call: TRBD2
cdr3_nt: TGTGCCAGCAGTCGCTGCGGGGGACTAGCGGGGGAGGAGTGGTGCGAGCAGTACTTC
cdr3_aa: CASSRCGGLAGEEWCEQYF

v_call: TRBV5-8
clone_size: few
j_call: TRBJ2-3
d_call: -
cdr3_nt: TGTGCCAGCAGCTTCGCTAGCGGCACAGATACGCAGTATTTT
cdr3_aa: CASSFASGTDTQYF

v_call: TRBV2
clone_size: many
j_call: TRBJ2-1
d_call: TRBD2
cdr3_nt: TGTGCCAGCAGTCCAAAAGGGACTAGCGGGGAAGTCGCGTTCTTC
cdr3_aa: CASSPKGTSGEVAFF

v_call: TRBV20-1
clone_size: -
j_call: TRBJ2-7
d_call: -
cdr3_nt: TGCAGTGCTAGACTGGTCTACGAGCAGTACTTC
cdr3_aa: CSARLVYEQYF

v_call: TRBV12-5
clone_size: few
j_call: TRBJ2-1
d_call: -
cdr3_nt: TGTGCTAGTGAAGGGGGTGCCAATGAGCAGTTCTTC
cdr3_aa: CASEGGANEQFF

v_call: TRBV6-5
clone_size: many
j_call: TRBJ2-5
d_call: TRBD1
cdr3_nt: TGTGCCAGCAGCGTCGCGACAGGGGGTCAAGAGACCCAGTACTTC
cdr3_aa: CASSVATGGQETQYF

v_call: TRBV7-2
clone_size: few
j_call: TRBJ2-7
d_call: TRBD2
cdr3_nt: TGTGCCAGCAGCTTCTGGCGGGGGTACGAGCAGTACTTC
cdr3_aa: CASSFWRGYEQYF

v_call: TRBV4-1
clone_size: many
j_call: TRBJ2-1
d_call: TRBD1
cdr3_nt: TGCGCCAGCAGCCAAGTTAGGGGACAGTACAATGAGCAGTTCTTC
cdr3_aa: CASSQVRGQYNEQFF

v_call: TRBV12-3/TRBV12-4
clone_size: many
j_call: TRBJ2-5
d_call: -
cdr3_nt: TGTGCCAGCAGTTTGGGTAGCGTCCCCGGGGAGACCCAGTACTTC
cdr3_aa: CASSLGSVPGETQYF

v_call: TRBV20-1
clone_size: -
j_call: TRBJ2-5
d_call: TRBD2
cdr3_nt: TGCAGTGCGGAGACTAGCGGCCAAGAGACCCAGTACTTC
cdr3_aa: CSAETSGQETQYF

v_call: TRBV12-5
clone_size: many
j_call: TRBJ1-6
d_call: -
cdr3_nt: TGTGCTAGTGGCGGAGGGGTCACAAATTCACCCCTCCACTTT
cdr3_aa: CASGGGVTNSPLHF

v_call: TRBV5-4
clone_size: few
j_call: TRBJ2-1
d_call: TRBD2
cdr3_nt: TGTGCCAGCAGGCGACTAGCGGGCCGAGGGAATGAGCAGTTCTTC
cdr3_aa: CASRRLAGRGNEQFF

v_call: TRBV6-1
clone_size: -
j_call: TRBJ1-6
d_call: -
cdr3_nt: TGTGCCAGCGAAGCCGACAAGAGCTCCTATAATTCACCCCTCCACTTT
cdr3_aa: CASEADKSSYNSPLHF

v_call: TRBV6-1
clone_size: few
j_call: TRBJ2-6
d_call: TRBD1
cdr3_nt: TGTGCCAGCACCTTGGGACAGATGAGCTCTGGGGCCAACGTCCTGACTTTC
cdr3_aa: CASTLGQMSSGANVLTF

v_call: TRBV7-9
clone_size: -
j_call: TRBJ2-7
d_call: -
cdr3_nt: TGTGCCATTGAGGACAGCCCGAGCTCCTACGAGCAGTACTTC
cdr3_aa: CAIEDSPSSYEQYF

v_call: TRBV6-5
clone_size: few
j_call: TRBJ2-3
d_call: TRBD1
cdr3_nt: TGTGCCAGCAACCGACAGGGGGAAGATACGCAGTATTTT
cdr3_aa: CASNRQGEDTQYF

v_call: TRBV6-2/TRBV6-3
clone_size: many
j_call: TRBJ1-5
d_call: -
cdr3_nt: TGTGCCAGCAGAAAACAGGGATGGGGTCAGCCCCAGCATTTT
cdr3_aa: CASRKQGWGQPQHF

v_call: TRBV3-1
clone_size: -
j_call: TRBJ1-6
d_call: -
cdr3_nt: TGTGCCAGCAGTTATGGGGGGGCGAGTTCACCCCTCCACTTT
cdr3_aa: CASSYGGASSPLHF

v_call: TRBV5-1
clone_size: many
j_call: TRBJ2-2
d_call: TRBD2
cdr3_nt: TGCGCCAGCAGCATGGGACTAGCGGGGCCCGGGGAGCTGTTTTTT
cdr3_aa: CASSMGLAGPGELFF